These T cell receptor beta chains were read from a single sample in a study of T cell responses to AZD1222 COVID-19 vaccine. Generated by immunoSEQ multiplex PCR, the TCRdb table keeps only in-frame clones and is missing some. This sample has around 130,000 clones, with around 90% found just once. The material sequenced was peripheral blood, taken 28 days after the second dose of the MenACWY control vaccine. All receptors derive from an adult who received the MenACWY meningococcal vaccine as a control. Each CDR3 is given with its conserved first and last residue. A D gene is named only where the DNA matches it firmly. Size is omitted from some rows. Given values are once, few, many or a class for expanded clones.

>NA|TRBV11-3|NA|14|TRBJ2-2
CASSLGSGFGELFF
TGTGCCAGCAGCTTAGGTTCGGGTTTCGGGGAGCTGTTTTTT
>NA|TRBV27|NA|17|TRBJ2-3
CASSFRLIGGSTDTQYF
TGTGCCAGCAGTTTTAGGCTAATAGGGGGAAGCACAGATACGCAGTATTTT
>NA|TRBV18|NA|15|TRBJ2-3
CASSPGTSGTDTQYF
TGTGCCAGCTCACCCGGGACCTCAGGCACAGATACGCAGTATTTT
>NA|TRBV7-2|NA|14|TRBJ2-7
CASSLPNRPSEQYF
TGTGCCAGCAGCTTACCGAACAGGCCATCCGAGCAGTACTTC
>once|TRBV4-2|NA|15|TRBJ1-6
CASSQGDGPNSPLHF
TGTGCCAGCAGCCAGGGGGACGGGCCCAATTCACCCCTCCACTTT
>few|TRBV18|NA|13|TRBJ1-4
CASSPRRNEKLFF
TGTGCCAGCTCACCAAGGAGGAACGAAAAACTGTTTTTT
>NA|TRBV5-4|TRBD2|15|TRBJ2-3
CASSFSGANTDTQYF
TGTGCCAGCAGCTTCAGCGGGGCGAACACAGATACGCAGTATTTT
>NA|TRBV7-9|NA|15|TRBJ2-3
CASSDGFRESDTQYF
TGTGCCAGCAGCGACGGGTTTAGGGAATCAGATACGCAGTATTTT
>NA|TRBV2|NA|15|TRBJ2-7
CASSEGWEITYEQYF
TGTGCCAGCAGTGAAGGGTGGGAAATTACCTACGAGCAGTACTTC
>NA|TRBV4-1|TRBD1|14|TRBJ2-7
CASSQGQGSYEQYF
TGCGCCAGCAGCCAGGGACAGGGATCCTACGAGCAGTACTTC
>NA|TRBV28|TRBD2|14|TRBJ2-7
CATGTSGSTYEQYF
TGTGCCACAGGGACTAGCGGGAGCACCTACGAGCAGTACTTC
>NA|TRBV10-1|NA|12|TRBJ2-3
CASSDPGDTQYF
TGCGCCAGCAGTGACCCCGGGGATACGCAGTATTTT
>few|TRBV29-1|NA|10|TRBJ1-1
CSVDNTEAFF
TGCAGCGTTGACAACACTGAAGCTTTCTTT
>NA|TRBV20-1|NA|11|TRBJ1-1
CSSSWGTEAFF
TGCAGTTCGTCGTGGGGGACCGAAGCTTTCTTT
>once|TRBV18|TRBD1|15|TRBJ1-2
CASSPRDRGLYGYTF
TGTGCCAGCTCACCCCGGGACAGGGGACTCTATGGCTACACCTTC
>once|TRBV19|NA|13|TRBJ2-5
CASSSTGQETQYF
TGTGCCAGTAGTAGTACAGGGCAAGAGACCCAGTACTTC
>NA|TRBV5-1|TRBD1|16|TRBJ2-7
CASSLSFWTGAYEQYF
TGCGCCAGCAGCTTGTCTTTCTGGACAGGGGCTTACGAGCAGTACTTC
>NA|TRBV29-1|NA|14|TRBJ1-2
CSVGAQGRPYGYTF
TGCAGCGTCGGGGCGCAGGGTCGTCCCTATGGCTACACCTTC
>NA|TRBV11-2|NA|19|TRBJ1-6
CASSSVRGGTTGPNSPLHF
TGTGCCAGCAGCTCTGTCAGGGGTGGAACAACAGGCCCTAATTCACCCCTCCACTTT
>few|TRBV21-1|NA|14|TRBJ1-5
CARPQLRGGQPQHF
TGTGCCAGACCGCAACTCAGGGGAGGTCAGCCCCAGCATTTT
>NA|TRBV5-1|NA|14|TRBJ2-1
CASSPTSEGHEQFF
TGCGCCAGCAGCCCCACGTCAGAGGGTCATGAGCAGTTCTTC
>NA|TRBV19|NA|15|TRBJ2-7
CASSIAPQGSYEQYF
TGTGCCAGTAGTATAGCCCCACAGGGTTCCTACGAGCAGTACTTC
>NA|TRBV30|TRBD1|16|TRBJ2-2
CAWSHAGTVNTGELFF
TGTGCCTGGAGTCACGCCGGGACAGTGAACACCGGGGAGCTGTTTTTT
>NA|TRBV27|NA|15|TRBJ1-1
CASSLFQQKNTEAFF
TGTGCCAGCAGTTTATTCCAACAGAAGAACACTGAAGCTTTCTTT
>NA|TRBV7-3|TRBD2|15|TRBJ2-2
CASSLGLASTGELFF
TGTGCCAGCAGCCTAGGACTAGCTTCCACCGGGGAGCTGTTTTTT
>NA|TRBV7-2|TRBD1|14|TRBJ1-1
CASRLGQVNTEAFF
TGTGCCAGCAGACTGGGACAGGTGAACACTGAAGCTTTCTTT
>once|TRBV5-5|NA|17|TRBJ1-6
CASSIDESGSYNSPLHF
TGTGCCAGCAGCATAGACGAATCGGGCTCCTATAATTCACCCCTCCACTTT
>NA|TRBV3-1/TRBV3-2|TRBD2|15|TRBJ2-5
CASGRGLAGLETQYF
TGTGCCAGCGGAAGGGGACTAGCGGGGTTAGAGACCCAGTACTTC
>once|TRBV30|NA|12|TRBJ2-2
CAWSTNTGELFF
TGTGCCTGGAGTACGAACACCGGGGAGCTGTTTTTT
>NA|TRBV19|NA|15|TRBJ2-1
CASSKTSGAYNEQFF
TGTGCCAGTAGTAAGACTAGTGGGGCCTACAATGAGCAGTTCTTC
>NA|TRBV4-1|NA|15|TRBJ1-6
CASSQGWSDNSPLHF
TGCGCCAGCAGCCAAGGGTGGTCGGATAATTCACCCCTCCACTTT
>NA|TRBV7-8|NA|14|TRBJ2-7
CASSPGTPSYEQYF
TGTGCCAGCAGCCCGGGGACACCATCCTACGAGCAGTACTTC
>NA|TRBV13|NA|14|TRBJ1-2
CASSLVTGTYGYTF
TGTGCCAGCAGCTTAGTAACAGGCACGTATGGCTACACCTTC
>NA|TRBV27|NA|14|TRBJ1-2
CASSFYAEGYGYTF
TGTGCCAGCAGTTTTTATGCAGAAGGCTATGGCTACACCTTC
>NA|TRBV18|NA|13|TRBJ2-1
CASSPRQNNEQFF
TGTGCCAGCTCACCACGGCAAAACAATGAGCAGTTCTTC
>NA|TRBV12-3/TRBV12-4|NA|13|TRBJ2-3
CASSFHGTDTQYF
TGTGCCAGCAGTTTCCACGGCACAGATACGCAGTATTTT
>NA|TRBV7-2|NA|13|TRBJ2-1
CASRFNSYNEQFF
TGTGCCAGCAGGTTTAACTCCTACAATGAGCAGTTCTTC
>NA|TRBV7-6|NA|19|TRBJ1-6
CASSLRSGAFSSYNSPLHF
TGTGCCAGCAGCTTACGTTCAGGTGCCTTCAGCTCCTATAATTCACCCCTCCACTTT
>NA|TRBV20-1|NA|9|TRBJ2-1
CSASYEQFF
TGCAGTGCTAGTTATGAGCAGTTCTTC
>few|TRBV27|NA|13|TRBJ1-2
CASSPTGRQYYTF
TGTGCCAGCAGTCCCACTGGGCGCCAATATTACACCTTC
>once|TRBV5-1|NA|12|TRBJ2-7
CASSPNMDEQYF
TGCGCCAGCAGCCCAAACATGGACGAGCAGTACTTC
>NA|TRBV6-1|NA|17|TRBJ2-2
CASSEAGGGHGTGELFF
TGTGCCAGCAGTGAAGCAGGGGGGGGCCACGGCACCGGGGAGCTGTTTTTT
>NA|TRBV18|TRBD1|14|TRBJ2-7
CASSRTGTGDEQYF
TGTGCCAGCTCACGTACCGGGACAGGGGACGAGCAGTACTTC
>NA|TRBV11-3|NA|16|TRBJ2-2
CASSPRGAGVTGELFF
TGTGCCAGCAGCCCCAGGGGGGCGGGAGTTACCGGGGAGCTGTTTTTT
>NA|TRBV18|NA|11|TRBJ1-6
CASSLEGALHF
TGTGCCAGCTCACTCGAGGGCGCCCTCCACTTT
>NA|TRBV5-1|NA|12|TRBJ2-1
CASSFTRFEQFF
TGCGCCAGCAGCTTCACGAGGTTTGAGCAGTTCTTC
>NA|TRBV29-1|TRBD1|12|TRBJ1-2
CSVLQGAEGYTF
TGCAGCGTCCTACAGGGGGCTGAGGGCTACACCTTC
>once|TRBV11-2|TRBD1|14|TRBJ1-2
CASSLGQGAVGYTF
TGTGCCAGCAGCTTAGGACAGGGGGCGGTAGGCTACACCTTC
>NA|TRBV10-3|NA|15|TRBJ1-2
CAISESAYRAGGYTF
TGTGCCATCAGTGAGTCGGCGTACAGGGCCGGCGGCTACACCTTC
>NA|TRBV3-1/TRBV3-2|NA|13|TRBJ1-3
CASSPILGNTIYF
TGTGCCAGCAGCCCCATCCTTGGAAACACCATATATTTT
>once|TRBV28|NA|13|TRBJ1-6
CASRAGRHSPLHF
TGTGCCAGCAGAGCCGGGAGACATTCACCCCTCCACTTT
>NA|TRBV7-8|NA|19|TRBJ2-6
CASSLAGRIFLSGANVLTF
TGTGCCAGCAGCTTAGCAGGCAGGATATTCCTCTCGGGGGCCAACGTCCTGACTTTC
>NA|TRBV30|TRBD2|15|TRBJ2-3
CAWSVRSGGGAAQYF
TGTGCCTGGAGTGTCAGGTCGGGAGGGGGGGCGGCGCAGTATTTT
>NA|TRBV11-1|TRBD2|14|TRBJ2-1
CASSRGTNYNEQFF
TGTGCCAGCAGCCGTGGGACTAACTACAATGAGCAGTTCTTC
>NA|TRBV29-1|NA|16|TRBJ1-1
CSVAWSPLAGGTEAFF
TGCAGCGTTGCATGGTCCCCCTTGGCAGGAGGCACTGAAGCTTTCTTT
>NA|TRBV4-3|NA|16|TRBJ1-4
CASSQVGSGVLEKLFF
TGCGCCAGCAGCCAAGTAGGGTCAGGGGTGTTGGAAAAACTGTTTTTT
>NA|TRBV3-1/TRBV3-2|NA|13|TRBJ1-2
CASSVTNTYGYTF
TGTGCCAGCAGCGTCACAAACACATATGGCTACACCTTC